This entry is about one T cell receptor beta chain. Its cognate antigen is unknown. This entry belongs to a study of CD8+ T cells in alopecia areata. Overall study: Treatment comprised oral tofacitinib, 5 to 10 mg twice daily, in treated patients. Study results and limitations: Scalp lesions, especially in alopecia totalis/universalis, had higher clonality than normal scalp.

Extraction and reverse transcription of RNA yielded cDNA as the sequencing template. Produced via immunoSEQ multiplex PCR; TCRdb's table is partial and in-frame only. The sample has approximately 140,000 clones, 80% to 90% seen once. V lost 6 bases, J lost 3 bases, and 8 bases stayed unmatched. There are 13 residues in the CDR3. Germline V gene lookup returns CDR1 SQVTM and CDR2 ANQGSEA. The V gene is TRBV29-1, the J gene TRBJ2-7; 7 nucleotides line up with TRBD2. The TCR was taken from a human donor with alopecia areata. Specimen: CD8+ T cells sorted from blood, collected at week 0. CDR3 residues: CSVGLPANYEQYF. The CDR3 DNA reads TGCAGCGTGGGACTACCAGCCAACTACGAGCAGTACTTC.